A selection of T cell receptor beta chains follows, all from one sample in a study of CD8 T cells in Susac syndrome. One entry per CDR3 protein results from TCRdb running MiXCR on the immunoSEQ multiplex PCR reads. The table includes about 200,000 distinct CDR3 sequences, roughly 91% detected once. Sequencing input: CD4+ T cells from PBMCs. The receptors shown here come from a human donor with Susac syndrome. Each CDR3 is given with its conserved first and last residue. Each record gives: clone size, V gene, J gene, D gene, CDR3 protein, CDR3 DNA. D genes are given only for firm matches. The listing skips clone size in some rows; elsewhere it reads once, few, many or a size class.

size: .; V: TRBV6-2/TRBV6-3; J: TRBJ1-1; D: .; CDR3: CASSYSFLTQLRTEAFF; DNA: TGTGCCAGCAGTTACTCGTTCCTCACACAGCTCAGAACTGAAGCTTTCTTT
size: .; V: TRBV7-8; J: TRBJ1-2; D: TRBD1; CDR3: CASSLLAGGTYGYTF; DNA: TGTGCCAGCAGCTTACTGGCAGGGGGGACCTATGGCTACACCTTC
size: once; V: TRBV7-9; J: TRBJ2-2; D: TRBD2; CDR3: CASSSSGGGNTGELFF; DNA: TGTGCCAGCAGCTCCTCGGGAGGCGGGAACACCGGGGAGCTGTTTTTT
size: once; V: TRBV2; J: TRBJ1-1; D: .; CDR3: CASSASVNTEAFF; DNA: TGTGCCAGCAGTGCCTCGGTAAACACTGAAGCTTTCTTT
size: .; V: TRBV5-1; J: TRBJ1-1; D: TRBD1; CDR3: CASSPRTGRLMNTEAFF; DNA: TGCGCCAGCAGCCCCAGGACAGGGCGCCTCATGAACACTGAAGCTTTCTTT
size: .; V: TRBV3-1; J: TRBJ1-1; D: .; CDR3: CASSRQTVNTEAFF; DNA: TGTGCCAGCAGCCGGCAGACAGTAAACACTGAAGCTTTCTTT
size: .; V: TRBV28; J: TRBJ2-1; D: TRBD2; CDR3: CASSLSSGVNNEQFF; DNA: TGTGCCAGCAGTTTGAGTAGCGGGGTCAACAATGAGCAGTTCTTC
size: .; V: TRBV28; J: TRBJ2-4; D: .; CDR3: CASSWTGMAKNIQYF; DNA: TGTGCCAGCAGTTGGACGGGGATGGCCAAAAACATTCAGTACTTC
size: .; V: TRBV14; J: TRBJ2-7; D: TRBD2; CDR3: CASSQGPGTSGNYEQYF; DNA: TGTGCCAGCAGCCAAGGGCCAGGGACTAGCGGGAACTACGAGCAGTACTTC
size: once; V: TRBV7-3; J: TRBJ2-1; D: TRBD2; CDR3: CASSRGLAGANEQFF; DNA: TGTGCCAGCAGCAGGGGACTAGCGGGGGCCAATGAGCAGTTCTTC
size: .; V: TRBV21-1; J: TRBJ1-5; D: .; CDR3: CASSKVGVVCSNQPQHF; DNA: TGTGCCAGCAGCAAAGTCGGGGTGGTGTGTAGCAATCAGCCCCAGCATTTT
size: .; V: TRBV28; J: TRBJ1-5; D: .; CDR3: CASSLWDSNQPQHF; DNA: TGTGCCAGCAGTTTATGGGATAGCAATCAGCCCCAGCATTTT
size: .; V: TRBV29-1; J: TRBJ2-5; D: TRBD2; CDR3: CSVDSGSPLKETQYF; DNA: TGCAGCGTTGATAGCGGGAGCCCTTTAAAAGAGACCCAGTACTTC
size: .; V: TRBV5-1; J: TRBJ1-1; D: .; CDR3: CASSLSPVSSYTEAFF; DNA: TGCGCCAGCAGCTTGAGTCCTGTGTCATCGTACACTGAAGCTTTCTTT
size: .; V: TRBV2; J: TRBJ2-7; D: TRBD1; CDR3: CASSSMTGGMSEQYF; DNA: TGTGCCAGCAGTTCGATGACAGGGGGAATGAGCGAGCAGTACTTC
size: .; V: TRBV14; J: TRBJ2-5; D: .; CDR3: CASSQNSQETQYF; DNA: TGTGCCAGCAGCCAAAACTCCCAAGAGACCCAGTACTTC